This TCR beta chain was obtained from a study of control samples from healthy donors and cancer patients. In germline, CDR1 is MGHRA, CDR2 YSYEKL. Trimming left V 7 bases short and J 8 bases short, with 20 bases between. The CDR3 sequence is 15 residues long. Sequencing was performed with immunoSEQ multiplex PCR; in TCRdb, only in-frame clones are kept and a portion is missing. The data contain 65,000 to 75,000 clones, roughly 90% of them singletons. The clonotype originates from a woman aged 50 to 60 in good health. The sample taken for sequencing was blood. This chain uses TRBV4-1 with TRBJ1-4; weak D call: TRBD1 (5 bases). The CDR3 is CASTSKRGVGEKLFF. CDR3 DNA sequence: TGCGCCAGCACCTCAAAGAGGGGAGTTGGGGAAAAACTGTTTTTT.